Following are 2 T cell receptor beta chains from one sample sequenced in a study of blood T cells in healthy people across ages (dated by TCRdb to the mid-2010s). The method was 5' RACE. The sequencing machine was an Illumina HiSeq 2500. The second PCR ran for about 7 to 11 cycles and used a J-beta primer mix along with a sample-barcoded 5' primer. The public reads were reanalyzed by TCRdb: fastp trimming at Q25, MiXCR alignment, in-frame beta chains only. Rows with a matching CDR3 protein are joined into one entry that keeps the most common DNA and genes. In this sample the table shows over a million distinct CDR3 sequences, 35% to 50% of which occur a single time. The ten largest clones capture approximately 20% of the sample. Specimen: blood. These receptors were obtained from a woman aged 60 to 75 in good health.

The chain links TRBV6-6 to TRBJ2-7, with D perhaps TRBD1 or TRBD2 (6 bases each). Trimming pared 5 bases from V and 3 bases from J, leaving 14 bases between. Germline V CDR1 and CDR2: MNHNY, SVGAGI (reference sequence). The CDR3 consists of 14 residues. The CDR3 DNA is TGTGCCAGCAGTCCCCCCGGGGGCCTCTACGAGCAGTACTTC. Protein: CASSPPGGLYEQYF.

This clonotype came up a few times. The chain employs TRBV25-1 and TRBJ2-1; D is perhaps TRBD1 (5 bases). The CDR3 runs 16 residues. V dropped 7 bases and J dropped 10 bases, with 26 bases sitting between them. Germline V gives CDR1 MGHDK, CDR2 SYGVNS. This chain's CDR3 is CASTRVGTGHGREQFF. CDR3 coding DNA: TGTGCCAGCACCCGGGTCGGCACAGGCCATGGGCGGGAGCAGTTCTTC.